This T cell receptor (beta chain) was profiled in a study of blood T cell repertoires in COVID-19. Study-wide background: Sample material is recorded as cDNA or gDNA derived from T cells, B-cell-depleted T cells, or PBMCs.

Authors' data handling: By means of reference gene primer amplification, nucleated cell counts were estimated. Assay: immunoSEQ multiplex PCR; the TCRdb copy retains only in-frame clones and omits some. V, J and clone size derive from that table, while D and trimming were established from the DNA sequence. The table includes about 210,000 clones, roughly 86% detected once. The sample comprised peripheral blood. This receptor was obtained from a woman aged 45-65 years with active or convalescent COVID-19.

The CDR3 here is CASSLAEGAYEQYF. The DNA of the CDR3 is TGTGCCAGCAGCTTGGCTGAGGGAGCCTACGAGCAGTACTTC. V gene TRBV5-6 combines with J gene TRBJ2-7; TRBD2 might be the D (5 bases). Trimming shortened V by 0 bases and J by 2 bases, and 9 bases separated the two germline ends. The CDR3 runs to 14 residues. Germline V CDR1 and CDR2: SGHDT, YYEEEE.